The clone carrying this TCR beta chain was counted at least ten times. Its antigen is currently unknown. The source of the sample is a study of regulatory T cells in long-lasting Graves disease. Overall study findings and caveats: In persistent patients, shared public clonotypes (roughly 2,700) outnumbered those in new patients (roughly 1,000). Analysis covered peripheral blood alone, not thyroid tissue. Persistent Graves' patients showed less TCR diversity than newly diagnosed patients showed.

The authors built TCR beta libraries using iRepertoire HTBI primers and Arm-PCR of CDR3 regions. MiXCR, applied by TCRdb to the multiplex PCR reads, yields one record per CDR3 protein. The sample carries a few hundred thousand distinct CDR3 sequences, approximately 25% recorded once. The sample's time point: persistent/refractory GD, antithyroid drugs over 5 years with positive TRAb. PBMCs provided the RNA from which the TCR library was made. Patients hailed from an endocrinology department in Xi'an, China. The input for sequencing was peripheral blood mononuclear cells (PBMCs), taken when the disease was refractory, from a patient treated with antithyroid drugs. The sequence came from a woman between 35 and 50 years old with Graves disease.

CDR3 in DNA: TGTGCCAGCAGCGTAGTCGGGGGGTTGAACACTGAAGCTTTCTTT. It is translated as CASSVVGGLNTEAFF. This sequence joins TRBV9 and TRBJ1-1; D is perhaps TRBD1 (5 bases). CDR1 is SGDLS and CDR2 is YYNGEE in the germline V gene. Trimming removed 0 bases at V and 0 bases at J, with 9 bases between. The CDR3 is made up of 15 amino acids.